Below, 25 T cell receptor beta chains from the same sample are listed, as sequenced in a study of cytomegalovirus exposure and HLA in healthy donors. Sequencing used immunoSEQ multiplex PCR; TCRdb keeps in-frame clones, though not all of them. The table records 150,000 to 200,000 clones, approximately 80% of them present only once. The sample taken for sequencing was PBMCs. The source is a young man in good health and CMV-seropositive.

The chain uses TRBV5-1 and TRBJ2-5; possibly TRBD1 for D (6 bases). Trimming took 3 bases from V and 10 from J, leaving 16 bases between them. The CDR3 is 13 residues long. The germline V gene has CDR1 SGHRS and CDR2 YFSETQ. The CDR3 is CASSYRVARDQYF. The CDR3 DNA is TGCGCCAGCAGCTACAGGGTCGCTAGAGACCAGTACTTC.

This clone has more than one count but fewer than ten. The CDR3: CASSALLAGRGEKLFF. CDR3 in DNA: TGTGCCAGCAGTGCCCTACTTGCGGGAAGAGGGGAAAAACTGTTTTTT. The rearrangement uses TRBV6-1 and TRBJ1-4; D uncertain. Trimming cost V 4 bases and J 8 bases, with 20 bases left between them. Germline V gene data show CDR1 as MNHNS and CDR2 as SASEGT. The CDR3 has 16 amino acids.

J is TRBJ1-5 and V is TRBV9; possibly TRBD1 for D (5 bases). Between the trimmed V and J ends, which lost 3 bases and 5 bases, there was a span of 21 bases. The V gene's germline CDR1 is SGDLS and CDR2 YYNGEE. The CDR3 is 17 residues long. The DNA of the CDR3 is TGTGCCAGCAGCGGAGTTGGGCAGGGAGGGTGGGATCAGCCCCAGCATTTT. Its protein product is CASSGVGQGGWDQPQHF.

J is TRBJ2-2 and V is TRBV5-5; D remains unclear. The V end lost 2 bases, the J end lost 1 base, and 9 bases lay between the germline ends. Germline CDR1 is SGHKS and CDR2 is YYEKEE (reference sequence). This CDR3 is built from 15 residues. The CDR3 region is CASSFIWQNTGELFF. The CDR3 bases are TGTGCCAGCAGCTTTATCTGGCAGAACACCGGGGAGCTGTTTTTT.

J is TRBJ2-5 and V is TRBV12-5; TRBD2 might be the D (5 bases). Trimming removed 6 bases at V and 6 bases at J, with 17 bases between. CDR3 length equals 14 residues. Germline-derived CDR1 and CDR2 are LGHNT and FRNRAP. CDR3 sequence: CASGSGTSMKTQYF. CDR3 coding DNA: TGTGCTAGTGGCAGCGGCACCAGCATGAAGACCCAGTACTTC. Based on the CDR3 plus reference TRBV12-5 and TRBJ2-5, the full variable domain is DARVTQTPRHKVTEMGQEVTMRCQPILGHNTVFWYRQTMMQGLELLAYFRNRAPLDDSGMPKDRFSAEMPDATLATLKIQPSEPRDSAVYFCASGSGTSMKTQYFGPGTRLLVL.

The chain recombines TRBV25-1 with TRBJ1-2, with 9 bases matching TRBD1. The V segment lost 3 bases and the J segment 2 bases; nucleotides outside the gene matches: 1. CDR3 size: 14 residues. Per germline, CDR1 MGHDK and CDR2 SYGVNS. As DNA, the CDR3 is TGTGCCAGCAGTGATGACAGGGGGAACTATGGCTACACCTTC. Translated, it gives CASSDDRGNYGYTF.

J is TRBJ2-3 and V is TRBV6-5; D gene unclear. The CDR3 totals 14 residues. Germline V gene sequence: CDR1 MNHEY, CDR2 SVGAGI. V lost 5 bases, J lost 0 bases, and 9 bases lay in between. The CDR3 spells CASSVMRSTDTQYF. The CDR3 DNA follows: TGTGCCAGCAGTGTGATGAGAAGCACAGATACGCAGTATTTT.

This clone has only one observation. This chain uses TRBV5-1 with TRBJ1-2; TRBD1 agrees at 9 bases. Germline V gene lookup returns CDR1 SGHRS and CDR2 YFSETQ. The CDR3 length is 14 residues. V dropped 4 bases and J dropped 2; count of bases not matched to a gene: 3. The CDR3 loop is CASSLQGANYGYTF. As DNA, the CDR3 is TGCGCCAGCAGCCTACAGGGGGCGAACTATGGCTACACCTTC.

In this sample, this clone turned up once. This rearrangement joins TRBV5-1 to TRBJ2-2; D uncertain. The V and J ends lost 0 bases and 4 bases respectively, with 10 bases between them. This CDR3 contains 15 residues. CDR1 is SGHRS, CDR2 YFSETQ, per germline. CDR3 residues: CASSLDGPRTGELFF. DNA of the CDR3: TGCGCCAGCAGCTTGGATGGGCCTCGCACCGGGGAGCTGTTTTTT.

The rearrangement links TRBV6-6 to TRBJ2-1; TRBD2 agrees at 9 bases. After removal of 4 bases from V and 7 bases from J, the junction contained 5 bases not matched to a gene. The germline gives CDR1 MNHNY, CDR2 SVGAGI (reference sequence). The CDR3 length is 14 residues. This CDR3 is CASSSAGGRNEQFF. CDR3 nucleotide sequence: TGTGCCAGCAGTTCGGCGGGGGGGAGAAATGAGCAGTTCTTC.

This clone was seen just once. This chain uses TRBV5-5 with TRBJ2-6; 11 nucleotides line up with TRBD1. This CDR3 region has 17 residues. In germline, CDR1 is SGHKS, CDR2 YYEKEE (reference sequence). J lost 6 bases, V lost 5 bases, and 10 bases had no gene match. CDR3 sequence (DNA): TGTGCCAGCAGACCCGGGACAGGGGGTTCAATGGCCAACGTCCTGACTTTC. This sequence encodes CASRPGTGGSMANVLTF. Complete variable domain (other parts from reference TRBV5-5 and TRBJ2-6): DAGVTQSPTHLIKTRGQQVTLRCSPISGHKSVSWYQQVLGQGPQFIFQYYEKEERGRGNFPDRFSARQFPNYSSELNVNALLLGDSALYLCASRPGTGGSMANVLTFGAGSRLTVL.

V gene TRBV7-2 combines with J gene TRBJ2-4; 7 nucleotides line up with TRBD2. The junction had 8 bases not matched to a gene; V was cut back by 3 bases and J by 0 bases. Germline V CDR1 and CDR2: SGHTA, FQGNSA. The CDR3 totals 17 residues. CDR3 in DNA: TGTGCCAGCAGCTTGAATAGCGGGCTTGTAGCCAAAAACATTCAGTACTTC. This sequence encodes CASSLNSGLVAKNIQYF.

CDR3 nucleotide sequence: TGTGCCAGCAGCAAAGCACAGGCCTACGAGCAGTACTTC. This codes for CASSKAQAYEQYF. The chain combines TRBV21-1 with TRBJ2-7; TRBD1 reflects the table's D call only, with no check against the DNA. TRBV21-1 is marked as a pseudogene. The CDR3 is 13 amino acids.

The chain is built from TRBV7-2 and TRBJ1-5; no clear D gene. Germline CDR1 is SGHTA and CDR2 is FQGNSA. The CDR3 has 15 residues. Trimming pared 2 bases from V and 4 bases from J, leaving 12 bases between. CDR3 in amino acids: CASSLSAGLNQPQHF. The CDR3 DNA is TGTGCCAGCAGCTTAAGTGCAGGCTTAAATCAGCCCCAGCATTTT.

The CDR3 DNA follows: TGCAGCGCTGGAGACAGGCTAGAGACCCAGTACTTC. Amino acid sequence: CSAGDRLETQYF. J is TRBJ2-5 and V is TRBV29-1; D is possibly TRBD1 (6 bases). V was pared by 7 bases and J by 4 bases, with 13 bases between. Germline V gives CDR1 SQVTM, CDR2 ANQGSEA. This CDR3 contains 12 residues.

The V call is TRBV11-2, the J call TRBJ1-3; maybe TRBD1 (6 bases). The CDR3 runs 15 residues. CDR1 and CDR2 (germline): SGHAT, FQNNGV. V was trimmed by 2 bases and J by 1 base, leaving 9 bases between them. In DNA, the CDR3 is TGTGCCAGCAGCTTAATTCAGGGGTCTGGAAACACCATATATTTT. As protein: CASSLIQGSGNTIYF. Together with reference TRBV11-2 and TRBJ1-3, the CDR3 gives the full variable domain: EAGVAQSPRYKIIEKRQSVAFWCNPISGHATLYWYQQILGQGPKLLIQFQNNGVVDDSQLPKDRFSAERLKGVDSTLKIQPAKLEDSAVYLCASSLIQGSGNTIYFGEGSWLTVV.

The chain carries TRBV27 and TRBJ1-2, with a tentative D call TRBD1 (6 bases). CDR1 is MNHEY and CDR2 is SMNVEV in the germline V gene (reference sequence). V gave up 2 bases and J gave up 2 bases, with 18 bases separating them. CDR3 length equals 17 residues. The DNA for the CDR3 is TGTGCCAGCAGTTTAACCCCGTCGACAGGTCTAAACTATGGCTACACCTTC. This translates into CASSLTPSTGLNYGYTF.

A remark on this clone: The sample has other DNA sequences that encode this CDR3 too. This rearrangement joins TRBV27 to TRBJ2-7, with D tentatively TRBD1 (7 bases). CDR3 length: 13 amino acids. Germline lookup yields CDR1 MNHEY and CDR2 SMNVEV (reference sequence). V was trimmed by 5 bases and J by 3 bases, leaving 11 bases between them. CDR3 bases: TGTGCCAGCAGTGGGCAGGGGGGCTACGAGCAGTACTTC. This encodes CASSGQGGYEQYF.

This chain uses TRBV4-1 with TRBJ2-7, with D possibly matching TRBD1 (5 bases). The CDR3 length is 14 residues. Trimming shortened V by 2 bases and J by 7 bases, and 15 bases separated the two germline ends. The germline gives CDR1 MGHRA, CDR2 YSYEKL. CDR3 region: CASSQHTQGKEQYF. The DNA for the CDR3 is TGCGCCAGCAGCCAACATACCCAGGGTAAAGAGCAGTACTTC.

The chain joins TRBV6-5 to TRBJ2-7, with 14 positions matching TRBD2. Unmatched junction bases numbered 8, after V lost 8 bases and J lost 5 bases. The germline V gene has CDR1 MNHEY and CDR2 SVGAGI. The CDR3 has 15 amino acids. CDR3 region: CASGGTSGGGNEQYF. The CDR3 region has the DNA TGTGCCAGCGGGGGGACTAGCGGGGGAGGCAACGAGCAGTACTTC.

The J gene is TRBJ1-4, the V gene TRBV7-9; D ambiguous. The CDR3 extends over 15 amino acids. CDR1 is SEHNR and CDR2 is FQNEAQ in the germline V gene (reference sequence). The germline V and J ends were trimmed by 5 bases and 8 bases, with 18 bases remaining between them. The CDR3 coding sequence is TGTGCCAGCAGCCCGAGCAGCGGGGAGGTCGAAAAACTGTTTTTT. The encoded protein is CASSPSSGEVEKLFF. The variable domain in full, with the rest retrieved from reference TRBV7-9 and TRBJ1-4, is DTGVSQNPRHKITKRGQNVTFRCDPISEHNRLYWYRQTLGQGPEFLTYFQNEAQLEKSRLLSDRFSAERPKGSFSTLEIQRTEQGDSAMYLCASSPSSGEVEKLFFGSGTQLSVL.

The chain is built from TRBV6-1 and TRBJ2-7; 7 nucleotides line up with TRBD1. Unmatched junction bases numbered 7, after V lost 2 bases and J lost 3 bases. The CDR3 is 15 residues long. Per germline, CDR1 MNHNS and CDR2 SASEGT. The CDR3 is CASSEMVGQNYEQYF. CDR3 nucleotides: TGTGCCAGCAGTGAAATGGTGGGACAGAACTACGAGCAGTACTTC.

The chain joins TRBV7-2 to TRBJ2-3; TRBD1 aligns across 7 bases. V trimming: 2 bases; J trimming: 2 bases; junction bases outside the gene matches: 4. Germline V gene data show CDR1 as SGHTA and CDR2 as FQGNSA. This CDR3 comprises 15 residues. CDR3 sequence reads: CASSLRGLDTDTQYF. The CDR3 coding sequence is TGTGCCAGCAGCTTAAGGGGGCTCGACACAGATACGCAGTATTTT.

J is TRBJ2-6 and V is TRBV19; D is possibly TRBD1 (5 bases). CDR3 length: 15 residues. Per the germline V gene, CDR1 is LNHDA and CDR2 is SQIVND (reference sequence). Trimming left V 7 bases short and J 3 bases short, with 13 bases between. The CDR3 loop is CASTRSGFGANVLTF. The DNA for the CDR3 is TGTGCCAGTACCCGATCAGGGTTTGGGGCCAACGTCCTGACTTTC.

The chain combines TRBV7-2 with TRBJ2-3, with D possibly being TRBD1 (5 bases). V lost 1 base to trimming and J lost 2 bases, with 7 bases between them. This CDR3 has 14 residues. CDR1 is SGHTA and CDR2 is FQGNSA in the germline V gene. The CDR3 nucleotides are TGTGCCAGCAGCTTAGTGGGGCCCACAGATACGCAGTATTTT. Protein: CASSLVGPTDTQYF.